Listed here are 19 T cell receptor beta chains from one sample, sequenced in a study of control samples from healthy donors and cancer patients. The assay was immunoSEQ multiplex PCR, and TCRdb's table has in-frame clones only and misses some. The table records approximately 65,000 clones, roughly 86% of them present only once. Sequences were obtained from PBMCs. Every receptor here comes from a man in his 60s with lung cancer.

V and J are TRBV11-3 and TRBJ2-5, with 7 bases matching TRBD1. With V trimmed by 4 bases and J by 5 bases, 13 bases remained unmatched. Looked up from germline, CDR1 is SGHNT and CDR2 is YENEEA. This CDR3 contains 16 residues. CDR3 nucleotides: TGTGCCAGCAGCTACGGACAGGCTACCCTAATGGAGACCCAGTACTTC. Its protein product is CASSYGQATLMETQYF.

This clone was recorded only once. This chain connects TRBV6-4 to TRBJ2-1; a possible D gene is TRBD2 (6 bases). The germline V gene has CDR1 MRHNA and CDR2 SNTAGT. Trimming cost V 0 bases and J 6 bases, with 6 bases left between them. The CDR3 covers 13 residues. The CDR3 bases are TGTGCCAGCAGTGACTCAGCGGGCAATGAGCAGTTCTTC. Translated: CASSDSAGNEQFF.

This clone was found once. This chain connects TRBV7-9 to TRBJ2-1; either TRBD1 or TRBD2 may fit D (5 bases each). This CDR3 is built from 17 residues. From germline, CDR1 is SEHNR and CDR2 FQNEAQ (reference sequence). The germline V and J ends were trimmed by 5 bases and 2 bases, with 19 bases remaining between them. The CDR3 loop reads CASSEGWGQSPYNEQFF. The CDR3 DNA reads as TGTGCCAGCAGCGAGGGTTGGGGCCAATCTCCCTACAATGAGCAGTTCTTC.

This chain uses TRBV5-1 with TRBJ1-1, with D possibly being TRBD1 (6 bases). Trimming took off 2 bases at V and 1 base at J, with 15 bases between the two ends. The CDR3 loop spans 16 amino acids. CDR1 and CDR2 (germline): SGHRS, YFSETQ. The CDR3 loop is CASSFLGQPQNTEAFF. In DNA, the CDR3 is TGCGCCAGCAGCTTCCTAGGACAGCCCCAGAACACTGAAGCTTTCTTT.

The rearrangement links TRBV5-1 to TRBJ1-6; D is possibly TRBD1 (5 bases). The CDR3 extends over 14 amino acids. The germline CDR1 and CDR2 sequences are SGHRS and YFSETQ. Deletions cut 4 bases from V and 8 bases from J, with 13 bases between. The CDR3 spells CASSLPQQDSPLHF. The CDR3 nucleotides read TGCGCCAGCAGCCTCCCGCAACAGGATTCACCCCTCCACTTT.

V gene TRBV24-1 combines with J gene TRBJ1-2; the D is unclear. Deletions cut 2 bases from V and 2 bases from J, with 8 bases between. The CDR3 totals 14 residues. Germline V gene sequence: CDR1 KGHDR, CDR2 SFDVKD. DNA for the CDR3: TGTGCCACCAGTGATTGGGTGTACAACTATGGCTACACCTTC. This gives the protein CATSDWVYNYGYTF.

J is TRBJ2-5 and V is TRBV3-1 (or the pseudogene TRBV3-2); D might be TRBD1 (5 bases). V was shortened by 1 base and J by 5 bases, with 14 bases between the two germline ends. Germline lookup yields CDR1 LGHDT and CDR2 YNNKEL (reference sequence). The length of the CDR3 is 15 residues. The CDR3 nucleotides are TGTGCCAGCAGCCAAGGTGTACAGGAACGGGAGACCCAGTACTTC. Protein product: CASSQGVQERETQYF.

The chain uses TRBV30 and TRBJ1-5, with D tentatively TRBD1 (5 bases). This CDR3 has 17 residues. Germline CDR1 reads GTSNPN; CDR2 reads SVGIG (reference sequence). Between the trimmed V and J ends, which lost 0 bases and 2 bases, there was a span of 17 bases. The CDR3 here is CAWSVRIGASGNQPQHF. The CDR3 DNA reads as TGTGCCTGGAGTGTACGGATAGGGGCATCGGGCAATCAGCCCCAGCATTTT.

V gene TRBV15 combines with J gene TRBJ1-2; possible D gene TRBD1, 5 bases. Trimming shortened V by 3 bases and J by 3 bases, and 14 bases separated the two germline ends. The CDR3 covers 15 residues. The germline V gene encodes CDR1 LNHNV and CDR2 YYDKDF (reference sequence). CDR3: CATSRPGGVDYGYTF. The CDR3 DNA follows: TGTGCCACCAGCAGGCCCGGGGGGGTAGACTATGGCTACACCTTC.

The rearrangement joins TRBV12-3 or TRBV12-4 to TRBJ1-5; D gene ambiguous. This CDR3 comprises 13 residues. V lost 1 base, J lost 6 bases, and 7 bases lay in between. CDR3 amino acids: CASSLDLIQPQHF. The CDR3 nucleotides read TGTGCCAGCAGTTTAGACTTGATTCAGCCCCAGCATTTT.

In this sample, this clone turned up once. The gene calls are TRBV19 and TRBJ2-5; either TRBD1 or TRBD2 may fit D (6 bases each). Germline-derived CDR1 and CDR2 are LNHDA and SQIVND (reference sequence). The CDR3 sequence is 15 residues long. The V and J ends lost 1 base and 5 bases respectively, with 14 bases between them. The CDR3 DNA reads TGTGCCAGTAGTATAGTATGGGGGGCTGGGGAGACCCAGTACTTC. It is translated as CASSIVWGAGETQYF.

The genes are TRBV5-4 and TRBJ1-1, with D perhaps TRBD1 (6 bases). Germline values: CDR1 SGHNT, CDR2 YYREEE (reference sequence). The CDR3 is 15 residues long. The V end was cut by 4 bases, the J end by 2 bases, with 15 bases between. The CDR3 sequence is CASSRQGSGNTEAFF. CDR3 DNA sequence: TGTGCCAGCAGCCGTCAGGGGAGTGGTAACACTGAAGCTTTCTTT.

The gene calls are TRBV24-1 and TRBJ2-3; 9 nucleotides agree with TRBD1. Germline CDR1 reads KGHDR; CDR2 reads SFDVKD. The V and J ends lost 3 bases and 5 bases, in that order; junction bases with no gene match: 5. The CDR3 extends over 15 amino acids. CDR3 in amino acids: CATSDPTGGGDTQYF. DNA of the CDR3: TGTGCCACCAGTGATCCTACAGGGGGCGGAGATACGCAGTATTTT.

The rearrangement uses TRBV6-5 and TRBJ2-7, with D perhaps matching TRBD1 (5 bases). The germline gives CDR1 MNHEY, CDR2 SVGAGI. CDR3 length equals 14 residues. Trimming took off 6 bases at V and 3 bases at J, with 15 bases between the two ends. The CDR3 DNA is TGTGCCAGCAGCCAACAGGTTGGGGTCTACGAGCAGTACGTC. It yields the protein CASSQQVGVYEQYV.

This clone was seen a single time. The CDR3 sequence: CASSVSGTGKGVGHGYTF. The CDR3 DNA reads TGCGCCAGCAGCGTCTCCGGGACAGGGAAGGGAGTTGGGCATGGCTACACCTTC. The rearrangement joins TRBV5-1 to TRBJ1-2, with 9 bases identical to TRBD1. CDR3 length: 18 amino acids. Germline CDR1 reads SGHRS; CDR2 reads YFSETQ. V lost 4 bases to trimming and J lost 6 bases; unmatched junction nucleotides: 19.

This sequence joins TRBV6-5 and TRBJ1-1; 7 nucleotides agree with TRBD1. The CDR3 is 13 amino acids. Germline V gene sequence: CDR1 MNHEY, CDR2 SVGAGI. V dropped 2 bases and J dropped 5; count of bases not matched to a gene: 2. The CDR3 region has the DNA TGTGCCAGCAGTTACCCCAGGGGGACTGAAGCTTTCTTT. Protein sequence: CASSYPRGTEAFF.

J is TRBJ2-7 and V is TRBV18, with D maybe TRBD1 (5 bases). V gave up 2 bases and J gave up 2 bases, with 16 bases separating them. This CDR3 is built from 16 residues. Germline CDR1 KGHSH, CDR2 LQKENI. The CDR3 region has the DNA TGTGCCAGCTCACCAAGCCTCGGGCAGGGTACCTACGAGCAGTACTTC. It codes for CASSPSLGQGTYEQYF. The complete variable domain, with remaining parts taken from reference TRBV18 and TRBJ2-7, reads NAGVMQNPRHLVRRRGQEARLRCSPMKGHSHVYWYRQLPEEGLKFMVYLQKENIIDESGMPKERFSAEFPKEGPSILRIQQVVRGDSAAYFCASSPSLGQGTYEQYFGPGTRLTVT.

This clone was found once. The V gene is TRBV7-9, the J gene TRBJ1-6; D gene uncertain. V lost 3 bases to trimming and J lost 0 bases, with 9 bases between them. CDR3 length equals 16 residues. CDR1 SEHNR and CDR2 FQNEAQ come from the germline V gene (reference sequence). CDR3 in DNA: TGTGCCAGCAGCTTGGATGATAGCTCCTATAATTCACCCCTCCACTTT. Amino acid sequence: CASSLDDSSYNSPLHF.

This sequence joins TRBV19 and TRBJ2-1; TRBD2 aligns across 9 bases. In germline, CDR1 is LNHDA, CDR2 SQIVND (reference sequence). V shed 5 bases, J shed 1 base, and the junction held 6 bases outside the gene matches. This CDR3 contains 16 residues. CDR3 residues: CASSQSLAGSYNEQFF. The DNA for the CDR3 is TGTGCCAGTAGTCAATCCCTAGCGGGGTCCTACAATGAGCAGTTCTTC.